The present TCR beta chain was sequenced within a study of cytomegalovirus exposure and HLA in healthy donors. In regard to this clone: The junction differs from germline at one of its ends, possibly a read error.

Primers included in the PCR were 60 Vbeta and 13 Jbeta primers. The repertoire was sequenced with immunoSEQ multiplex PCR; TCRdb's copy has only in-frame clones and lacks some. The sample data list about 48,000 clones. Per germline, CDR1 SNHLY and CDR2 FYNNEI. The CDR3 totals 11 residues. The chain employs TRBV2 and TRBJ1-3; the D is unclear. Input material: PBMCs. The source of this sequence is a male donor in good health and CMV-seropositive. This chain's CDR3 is CAGSLLNTIYF. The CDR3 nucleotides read TGTGCCGGCAGCCTATTAAACACCATATATTTT.